This TCR beta chain derives from a study of regulatory T cells in long-lasting Graves disease. Overall study findings and caveats: Those with persistent disease had in common more public clonotypes (more than 2,500) than new patients (about 970).

Arm-PCR of CDR3 regions and iRepertoire HTBI primers were used to build TCR beta libraries. Via MiXCR, TCRdb re-called the multiplex PCR reads, giving one row per CDR3 protein. The sample includes fewer than 550,000 distinct CDR3 sequences, around a fifth of them seen just once. This clonotype was seen many times. Antigen unknown. Stated time point: persistent/refractory GD, antithyroid drugs over 5 years with positive TRAb. Extracted PBMC RNA gave rise to the TCR library. The source of this sequence is a female donor with Graves disease. This sample comprised peripheral blood mononuclear cells (PBMCs), obtained when the disease was refractory, from a patient treated with antithyroid drugs.

For the CDR3, the DNA is TGTGCCAGCAGGGGCGTGATGTGGGTGCCCTACGAGCAGTACTTC. It specifies CASRGVMWVPYEQYF. J is TRBJ2-7 and V is TRBV2; D not certain. Trimming shortened V by 6 bases and J by 2 bases, and 17 bases separated the two germline ends. CDR1 and CDR2 from the germline V gene are SNHLY and FYNNEI. There are 15 residues in the CDR3.